This TCR beta chain derives from a study of cytotoxic CD8 clonotypes in ibrutinib-treated CLL (dated by TCRdb to the early 2020s). Background for the entire study: The cohort was composed of under 12 relapsed/refractory and fewer than 16 treatment-naive patients; IGHV unmutated status was identified in approximately 18 patients. Partial responses were observed in approximately 24 patients and complete responses in 2; after a median follow-up of around 68 months, remission was maintained in around 14 patients and progression was observed in roughly twelve. Response samples were taken after a median of 12 months on treatment, ranging from about 6 to 40 months. An average of about 260,000 productive templates and 94,082 productive rearrangements was obtained per sample. Of the roughly 90 people in the trial, approximately 24 had longitudinal samples available. Cryopreserved peripheral blood mononuclear cells were collected before treatment, at response, and at either disease progression or sustained remission. Every sample from remission and from progressive disease was obtained while the patients were still on ibrutinib.

Interpreted using the paper, the time point label stands for: progressive disease on ibrutinib. For TCR beta library preparation, about 2 micrograms of genomic DNA were isolated from cryopreserved PBMCs. Longitudinal blood samples from CLL patients on ibrutinib monotherapy were analyzed using high-throughput TCR beta sequencing. The patients took part in an open-label, single-center phase 2 trial of ibrutinib monotherapy. As for this clone: Its antigen has not been determined. Base quality data are lacking; no much larger clone is found one base away.

What the study reported, not specific to this receptor: Public clonotypes were rare and either shrank or stayed stable during treatment, and the rise in clonality at ibrutinib response reflected expansion of private clonotypes. At baseline, clonality was higher than in age-matched healthy donors and showed a strong correlation with circulating CD8+ T-cell counts. Sustained-remission and progressing patients did not have matched sampling times, and lymph node repertoires were not examined. Clonality increased at ibrutinib response, stayed stable in sustained remission, and fell back toward baseline at progression.

A MiSeq instrument was used for deep resolution sequencing, which targeted depths ranging from 1 in 1 million up to 1 in 200,000 T cells, with coverage averaging 10x for each clonotype. TCR beta libraries were generated with the immunoSEQ hsTCRB Kit. The original pipeline was this. The data were analyzed with ImmunoSEQ Analyzer and ImmunoSEQ Data Assistant, and V, D and J gene assignments followed IMGT definitions. Clonality was computed as one minus normalized Shannon entropy of productive rearrangement frequencies, ranging from 0 to 1. Only overrepresented clonotypes making up at least 0.05% of each patient's repertoire were included in the public clonotype analysis. About twelve repertoires from age-matched healthy donors, obtained from immuneACCESS, served as clonality controls. In its TCRdb copy, this immuneACCESS table keeps in-frame sequences only and misses some clones. Where compared with another copy, unresolved V genes explain less than half of these, and the others have no known cause. V and J calls and clone size are copied from that table; D and trimming were computed from the DNA. The sample contains 160,000 or so clones, over 75% of them found a single time. Around 3% of the sample goes to the ten largest clones.

The germline V gene provides CDR1 SGHTA and CDR2 FQGNSA. Spanning cysteine to phenylalanine, the CDR3 consists of 14 amino acids. Of all the DNA, just the CDR3 is kept, 42 bases in frame from base 1. Deletion took 5 bases off V and 4 bases off J, with a span of 14 bases between the germline ends. The source of this sequence is a human donor with chronic lymphocytic leukemia. Material: PBMCs, obtained at disease progression, from a patient treated with ibrutinib. Recombination connected TRBV7-2 to TRBJ1-2; TRBD1 is possibly the D segment (6 matching bases). The CDR3 protein sequence reads: CASSPTQGTYGYTF. Read as DNA, the sequence is TGTGCCAGCAGCCCAACTCAGGGGACCTATGGCTACACCTTC.